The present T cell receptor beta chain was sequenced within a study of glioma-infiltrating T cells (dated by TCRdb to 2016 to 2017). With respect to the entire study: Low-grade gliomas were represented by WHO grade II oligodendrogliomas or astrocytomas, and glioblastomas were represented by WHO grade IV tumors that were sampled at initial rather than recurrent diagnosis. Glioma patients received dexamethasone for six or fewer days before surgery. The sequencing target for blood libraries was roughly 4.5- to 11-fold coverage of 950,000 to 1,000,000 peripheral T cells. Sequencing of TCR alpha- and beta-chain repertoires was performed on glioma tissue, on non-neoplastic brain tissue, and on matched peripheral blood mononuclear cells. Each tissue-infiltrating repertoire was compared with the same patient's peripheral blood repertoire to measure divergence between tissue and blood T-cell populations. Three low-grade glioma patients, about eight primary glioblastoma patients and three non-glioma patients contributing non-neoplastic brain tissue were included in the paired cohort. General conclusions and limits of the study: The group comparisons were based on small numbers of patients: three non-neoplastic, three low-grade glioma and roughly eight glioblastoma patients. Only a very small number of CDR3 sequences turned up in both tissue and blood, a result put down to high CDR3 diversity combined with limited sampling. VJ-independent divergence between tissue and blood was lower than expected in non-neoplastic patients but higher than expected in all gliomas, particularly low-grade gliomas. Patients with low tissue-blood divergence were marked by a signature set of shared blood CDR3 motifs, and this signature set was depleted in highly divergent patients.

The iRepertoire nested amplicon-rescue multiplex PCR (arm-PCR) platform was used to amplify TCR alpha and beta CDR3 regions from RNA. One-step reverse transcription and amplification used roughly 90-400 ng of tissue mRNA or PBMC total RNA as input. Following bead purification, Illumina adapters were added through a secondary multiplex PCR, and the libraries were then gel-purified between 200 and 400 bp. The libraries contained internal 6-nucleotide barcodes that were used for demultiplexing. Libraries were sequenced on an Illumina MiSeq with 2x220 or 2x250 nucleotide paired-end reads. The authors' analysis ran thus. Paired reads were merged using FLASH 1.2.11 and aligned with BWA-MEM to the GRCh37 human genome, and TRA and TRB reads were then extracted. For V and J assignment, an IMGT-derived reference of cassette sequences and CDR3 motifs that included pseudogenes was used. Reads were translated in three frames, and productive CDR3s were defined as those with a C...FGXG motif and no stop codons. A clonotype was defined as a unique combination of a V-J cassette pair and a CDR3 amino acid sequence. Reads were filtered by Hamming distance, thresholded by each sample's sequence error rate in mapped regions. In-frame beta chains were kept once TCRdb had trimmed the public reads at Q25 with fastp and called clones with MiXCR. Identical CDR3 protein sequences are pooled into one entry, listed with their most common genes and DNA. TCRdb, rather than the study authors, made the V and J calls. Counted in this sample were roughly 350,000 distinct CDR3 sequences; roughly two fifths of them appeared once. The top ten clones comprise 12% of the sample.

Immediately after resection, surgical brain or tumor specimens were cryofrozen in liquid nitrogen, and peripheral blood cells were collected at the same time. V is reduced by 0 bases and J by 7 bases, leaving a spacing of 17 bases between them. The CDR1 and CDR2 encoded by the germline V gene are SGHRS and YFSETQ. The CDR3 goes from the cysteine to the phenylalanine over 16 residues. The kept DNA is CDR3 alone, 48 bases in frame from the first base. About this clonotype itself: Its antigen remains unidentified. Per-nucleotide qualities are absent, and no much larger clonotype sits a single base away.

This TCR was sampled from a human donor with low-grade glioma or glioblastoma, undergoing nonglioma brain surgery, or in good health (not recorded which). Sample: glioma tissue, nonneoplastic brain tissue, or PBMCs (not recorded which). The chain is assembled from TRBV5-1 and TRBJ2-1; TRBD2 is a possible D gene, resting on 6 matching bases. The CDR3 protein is CASSLGTALRGNEQFF. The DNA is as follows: TGCGCCAGCAGCTTGGGAACAGCGCTCCGGGGGAATGAGCAGTTCTTC.